The entry below gives a single TCR beta chain sequence along with its context. The antigen remains unidentified. This sample was taken from a study of T cell responses to AZD1222 COVID-19 vaccine. Sequencing was performed with immunoSEQ multiplex PCR; in TCRdb, only in-frame clones are kept and a portion is missing. Here the sample spans roughly 160,000 clones, about 90% being singletons. Study-wide results and limits: Only 5 or 6 AZD1222 recipients tested seropositive at baseline. Clonal diversity may have been underestimated, and the donors were mostly white British, with more females than males. Reports say nearly half of spike-specific TCRs go after unmutated variant regions.

Deletions cut 1 base from V and 7 bases from J, with 8 bases between. The CDR3 loop spans 14 amino acids. The germline V gene has CDR1 SGHDN and CDR2 FVKESK. The J gene is TRBJ1-6, the V gene TRBV14; D remains unclear. The TCR originated in an adult in good health. The sample in question was peripheral blood, obtained on day 0 of MenACWY control vaccination. CDR3 region: CASSQGRENSPLHF. DNA of the CDR3: TGTGCCAGCAGCCAAGGGCGGGAAAATTCACCCCTCCACTTT.